The present TCR beta chain was sequenced within a study of blood T cell repertoires in COVID-19. Study at large: Samples representing acute and convalescent COVID-19 were sourced from the United States, Italy and Spain. Sample material is recorded as cDNA or gDNA derived from T cells, B-cell-depleted T cells, or PBMCs.

V lost 8 bases to trimming and J lost 1 base; unmatched junction nucleotides: 6. The germline gives CDR1 SGHRS, CDR2 YFSETQ. The CDR3 loop spans 15 amino acids. Original processing notes: Reference gene primers were amplified, and this amplification served to estimate nucleated cell counts. Sequenced by immunoSEQ multiplex PCR; TCRdb stores in-frame clones only, minus some. V and J calls and clone size are copied from that table; D and trimming were computed from the DNA. The sample lists about 270,000 clones; around 86% were seen once. The sequenced material came from peripheral blood. This clonotype was obtained from a man aged 50 to 59 with acute or convalescent COVID-19. The chain couples TRBV5-1 to TRBJ1-5, with 10 bases aligning to TRBD1. DNA for the CDR3: TGCGCCAGAACCCGGGACAGGGGAAGCAATCAGCCCCAGCATTTT. It yields the protein CARTRDRGSNQPQHF.